This T cell receptor (beta chain) comes out of a study of early stage breast cancer tumors. Study-level points and caveats: Enriched TCRB sequences shared across patients were mostly commonly generated sequences. In 14 of 16 patients, blood comparison separated tumor from normal breast.

Each sample had two DNA replicates, around 0.45 ug blood or about 1.5 ug tissue. The method was immunoSEQ multiplex PCR; TCRdb's version includes in-frame clones alone and lacks a portion of them. Here the sample spans under 8,000 clones, around 69% being singletons. Tissue for this sample was collected 2-4 cm from the breast tumor. Details on this clone: Its antigen is unidentified.

Germline-derived CDR1 and CDR2 are SNHLY and FYNNEI. The CDR3 is made up of 15 amino acids. V lost 8 bases and J lost 5; bases outside the gene matches: 13. This clonotype originated in a person aged 35-50 years with breast cancer. Sequenced input: normal breast tissue next to the tumor. The chain recombines TRBV2 with TRBJ2-5; TRBD2 agrees at 8 bases. The CDR3 DNA reads as TGTGCCAGCGGGGAGCGGGAGAGTGTTGTGGAGACCCAGTACTTC. Amino acid sequence: CASGERESVVETQYF.